This is a list of T cell receptor beta chains from one sample in a study of blood T cell repertoires in COVID-19. The repertoire was sequenced with immunoSEQ multiplex PCR; TCRdb's copy has only in-frame clones and lacks some. Altogether roughly 84,000 clones are present, approximately 80% being singletons, with the ten largest covering 15% to 17%. Sequencing was carried out using peripheral blood. The receptors shown here come from a woman of 80 years or more with acute or convalescent COVID-19. Both conserved end residues are part of each CDR3. A D gene is named only where the DNA matches it firmly. Clone size appears in some rows only: once, few, many, or a class for an expanded clone.

D gene: NA; V gene: TRBV29-1; J gene: TRBJ2-7; clone size: NA; CDR3 DNA: TGCAGCGTTGATTGCCCTATTAGCTCCTACGAGCAGTACTTC; CDR3 protein: CSVDCPISSYEQYF
D gene: TRBD2; V gene: TRBV28; J gene: TRBJ2-1; clone size: NA; CDR3 DNA: TGTGCCAGCAGTCCCCTAGCGGGGTCGGGCCATGAGCAGTTCTTC; CDR3 protein: CASSPLAGSGHEQFF
D gene: TRBD2; V gene: TRBV9; J gene: TRBJ2-1; clone size: NA; CDR3 DNA: TGTGCCAGCAGCGTAGCTACTAGCGGGGGACCTTACAATGAGCAGTTCTTC; CDR3 protein: CASSVATSGGPYNEQFF
D gene: NA; V gene: TRBV19; J gene: TRBJ2-2; clone size: NA; CDR3 DNA: TGTGCCTCCAAGGGCCGGGGATTGAACACCGGGGAGCTGTTTTTT; CDR3 protein: CASKGRGLNTGELFF
D gene: NA; V gene: TRBV19; J gene: TRBJ2-7; clone size: NA; CDR3 DNA: TGTGCCAGTAGTAGGGGCAGCACCTACGAGCAGTACTTC; CDR3 protein: CASSRGSTYEQYF
D gene: NA; V gene: TRBV19; J gene: TRBJ1-2; clone size: few; CDR3 DNA: TGTGCCAGTAAGGGGATTGGACAGAGCTTCTATGGCTACACCTTC; CDR3 protein: CASKGIGQSFYGYTF
D gene: NA; V gene: TRBV30; J gene: TRBJ1-1; clone size: NA; CDR3 DNA: TGTGCCTGGAGTGTACTAGATAACACTGAAGCTTTCTTT; CDR3 protein: CAWSVLDNTEAFF
D gene: TRBD1; V gene: TRBV19; J gene: TRBJ1-1; clone size: NA; CDR3 DNA: TGTGCCAGTAGTATCGGACAGGGTTTCACTGAAGCTTTCTTT; CDR3 protein: CASSIGQGFTEAFF
D gene: TRBD1; V gene: TRBV6-2/TRBV6-3; J gene: TRBJ1-6; clone size: NA; CDR3 DNA: TGTGCCAGCAGTTACTCCCAGACAGGGAGGTCACCCCTCCACTTT; CDR3 protein: CASSYSQTGRSPLHF
D gene: NA; V gene: TRBV28; J gene: TRBJ2-7; clone size: NA; CDR3 DNA: TGTGCCAGCTTCTCCCGGGACAAATCCTACGAGCAGTACTTC; CDR3 protein: CASFSRDKSYEQYF
D gene: TRBD2; V gene: TRBV5-8; J gene: TRBJ2-3; clone size: few; CDR3 DNA: TGTGCCAGCCGGACTAGCGGGACAGATACGCAGTATTTT; CDR3 protein: CASRTSGTDTQYF
D gene: NA; V gene: TRBV28; J gene: TRBJ1-2; clone size: NA; CDR3 DNA: TGTGCCAGCGGAGGTACCGCTAACTATGGCTACACCTTC; CDR3 protein: CASGGTANYGYTF
D gene: NA; V gene: TRBV18; J gene: TRBJ2-1; clone size: NA; CDR3 DNA: TGTGCCAGCTCACCATTGGGAGATGGGCAGTTCTTC; CDR3 protein: CASSPLGDGQFF
D gene: NA; V gene: TRBV11-2; J gene: TRBJ1-5; clone size: once; CDR3 DNA: TGTGCCAGCAGCTTAGGTGGGGCGGTTCAGCCCCAGCATTTT; CDR3 protein: CASSLGGAVQPQHF
D gene: NA; V gene: TRBV5-4; J gene: TRBJ2-1; clone size: NA; CDR3 DNA: TGTGCCAGCAGCCCGCGCGTGTCCAACGATGAGCAGTTCTTC; CDR3 protein: CASSPRVSNDEQFF
D gene: TRBD2; V gene: TRBV7-3; J gene: TRBJ2-3; clone size: NA; CDR3 DNA: TGTGCCAGCAGCTTAGGTCCTAGCGGGGGGTTTAGTGATACGCAGTATTTT; CDR3 protein: CASSLGPSGGFSDTQYF
D gene: NA; V gene: TRBV24-1; J gene: TRBJ2-4; clone size: few; CDR3 DNA: TGTGCCACCAGTGATTCCGTGACAGTGCACATTCAGTACTTC; CDR3 protein: CATSDSVTVHIQYF
D gene: TRBD1; V gene: TRBV3-1/TRBV3-2; J gene: TRBJ1-2; clone size: NA; CDR3 DNA: TGTGCCAGCAGGAGAGGACAGGGTCAGGGCTACACCTTC; CDR3 protein: CASRRGQGQGYTF
D gene: NA; V gene: TRBV6-4; J gene: TRBJ2-1; clone size: few; CDR3 DNA: TGTGCCAGCTCCGTCGGGGAACTGGGTGAGCAGTTCTTC; CDR3 protein: CASSVGELGEQFF
D gene: NA; V gene: TRBV6-5; J gene: TRBJ2-7; clone size: NA; CDR3 DNA: TGTGCCAGCAGTTATAGGCAGGAAAATTACGAGCAGTACTTC; CDR3 protein: CASSYRQENYEQYF
D gene: NA; V gene: TRBV6-5; J gene: TRBJ2-7; clone size: NA; CDR3 DNA: TGTGCCAGCAGTTACTCTCGGACAGCAATCTACGAGCAGTACTTC; CDR3 protein: CASSYSRTAIYEQYF
D gene: NA; V gene: TRBV11-2; J gene: TRBJ1-1; clone size: NA; CDR3 DNA: TGTGCCAGCACCAAGGACACCTTGAACACTGAAGCTTTCTTT; CDR3 protein: CASTKDTLNTEAFF
D gene: NA; V gene: TRBV19; J gene: TRBJ2-2; clone size: NA; CDR3 DNA: TGTGCCAGTAGCATTGGCTCACAAACCGGGGAGCTGTTTTTT; CDR3 protein: CASSIGSQTGELFF
D gene: NA; V gene: TRBV11-2; J gene: TRBJ1-2; clone size: NA; CDR3 DNA: TGTGCCAGCAGCCCTGGGCAGGGGAGCGCCAACTATGGCTACACCTTC; CDR3 protein: CASSPGQGSANYGYTF
D gene: NA; V gene: TRBV19; J gene: TRBJ2-3; clone size: once; CDR3 DNA: TGTGCCTCGGGGGAGTATAGCACAGATACGCAGTATTTT; CDR3 protein: CASGEYSTDTQYF
D gene: TRBD2; V gene: TRBV7-9; J gene: TRBJ2-2; clone size: NA; CDR3 DNA: TGTGCCAGCAGCTTAGGGGGGAGGCGACTAGCGGCCACCGGGGAGCTGTTTTTT; CDR3 protein: CASSLGGRRLAATGELFF
D gene: TRBD1; V gene: TRBV19; J gene: TRBJ2-3; clone size: few; CDR3 DNA: TGTGCCAGTACCCAAACCGGGACAGTTGGGGCAGATACGCAGTATTTT; CDR3 protein: CASTQTGTVGADTQYF
D gene: TRBD2; V gene: TRBV9; J gene: TRBJ2-5; clone size: NA; CDR3 DNA: TGTGCCAGCAGCGCAACTAGCGGGGGGGCCAGGGAGACCCAGTACTTC; CDR3 protein: CASSATSGGARETQYF
D gene: NA; V gene: TRBV29-1; J gene: TRBJ1-2; clone size: NA; CDR3 DNA: TGCAGCGTGGGAACAGGGTCGGGAGGCTACACCTTC; CDR3 protein: CSVGTGSGGYTF
D gene: NA; V gene: TRBV11-2; J gene: TRBJ2-3; clone size: NA; CDR3 DNA: TGTGCCAGCAGATCAACAGGGTCGGGCAGCACAGATACGCAGTATTTT; CDR3 protein: CASRSTGSGSTDTQYF
D gene: NA; V gene: TRBV2; J gene: TRBJ1-2; clone size: NA; CDR3 DNA: TGTGCCAGCAGTGGCAGGAACTATGGCTACACCTTC; CDR3 protein: CASSGRNYGYTF